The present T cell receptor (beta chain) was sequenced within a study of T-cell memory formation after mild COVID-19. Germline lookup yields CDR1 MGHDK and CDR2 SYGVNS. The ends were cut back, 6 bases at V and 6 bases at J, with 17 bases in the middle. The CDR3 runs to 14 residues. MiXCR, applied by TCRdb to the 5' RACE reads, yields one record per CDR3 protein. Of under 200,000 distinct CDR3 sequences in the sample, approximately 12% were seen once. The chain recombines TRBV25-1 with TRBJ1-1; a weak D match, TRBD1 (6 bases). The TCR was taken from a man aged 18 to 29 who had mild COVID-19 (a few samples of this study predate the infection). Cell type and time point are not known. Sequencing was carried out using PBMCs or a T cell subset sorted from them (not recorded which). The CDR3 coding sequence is TGTGCCAGCAGCCCCTTTAGGGGGAGGTCTGAAGCTTTCTTT. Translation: CASSPFRGRSEAFF.